A selection of T cell receptor beta chains follows, all from one sample in a study of T cell responses to AZD1222 COVID-19 vaccine. The protocol was immunoSEQ multiplex PCR, while the TCRdb copy is restricted to in-frame clones and leaves out a portion. The data contain more than 95,000 clones, roughly nine tenths of them singletons. Source: peripheral blood, taken on day 0 of AZD1222 vaccination. Source of these receptors: an adult in good health. The CDR3 runs from the conserved cysteine through the conserved F or W. The D gene is left open where the match is weak. Size values are once, few and many counts, or a class for expanded clones, and some rows have none.

CDR3 DNA: TGTGCCAGCAGCTTGAGGGGGCGAGACGAGCAGTACTTC
CDR3 protein: CASSLRGRDEQYF
V gene: TRBV11-2
D gene: TRBD1
clone size: once
J gene: TRBJ2-7

CDR3 DNA: TGCGCCAGCAGCTCGGGCCTGGCGGGGACTAATGAAAAACTGTTTTTT
CDR3 protein: CASSSGLAGTNEKLFF
V gene: TRBV5-1
D gene: .
clone size: .
J gene: TRBJ1-4

CDR3 DNA: TGTGCCAGCAGCCGGGGGACAGTCTATGGCTACACCTTC
CDR3 protein: CASSRGTVYGYTF
V gene: TRBV5-4
D gene: TRBD1
clone size: .
J gene: TRBJ1-2

CDR3 DNA: TGCAGTGCTGAAGAACGGGGTAGGGGGTACTTC
CDR3 protein: CSAEERGRGYF
V gene: TRBV20-1
D gene: .
clone size: .
J gene: TRBJ2-4

CDR3 DNA: TGTGCCAGCAGCCCTATCAGACTAGCGGTTTCCTACGAGCAGTACTTC
CDR3 protein: CASSPIRLAVSYEQYF
V gene: TRBV28
D gene: TRBD2
clone size: few
J gene: TRBJ2-7

CDR3 DNA: TGTGCCAGCAGTTTACCCCCCTTGGGGGAGCAGTTCTTC
CDR3 protein: CASSLPPLGEQFF
V gene: TRBV12-3/TRBV12-4
D gene: .
clone size: .
J gene: TRBJ2-1

CDR3 DNA: TGTGCCAGCAGTCTAGGACCCATCACTGAAGCTTTCTTT
CDR3 protein: CASSLGPITEAFF
V gene: TRBV27
D gene: .
clone size: .
J gene: TRBJ1-1

CDR3 DNA: TGTGCCAGCAGCTCCGCCGGGACAGGGCGGAATGAGCAGTTCTTC
CDR3 protein: CASSSAGTGRNEQFF
V gene: TRBV5-8
D gene: TRBD1
clone size: .
J gene: TRBJ2-1

CDR3 DNA: TGCGCCAGCATTGATTCGTCGGGACGGAGCAATCAGCCCCAGCATTTT
CDR3 protein: CASIDSSGRSNQPQHF
V gene: TRBV5-1
D gene: .
clone size: .
J gene: TRBJ1-5

CDR3 DNA: TGTGCCAGCAGCTTAGCGGGACTTAATGAGCAGTTCTTC
CDR3 protein: CASSLAGLNEQFF
V gene: TRBV7-2
D gene: .
clone size: .
J gene: TRBJ2-1

CDR3 DNA: TGTGCCAGCAGCTTAGTCGGACTCGAAGCTTTCTTT
CDR3 protein: CASSLVGLEAFF
V gene: TRBV7-8
D gene: .
clone size: .
J gene: TRBJ1-1

CDR3 DNA: TGTGCCACCCTACAGGGAAATGGCTACACCTTC
CDR3 protein: CATLQGNGYTF
V gene: TRBV28
D gene: .
clone size: .
J gene: TRBJ1-2

CDR3 DNA: TGCGCCAGCAGCCCCCGCCCCCGGGTAGCGGGGGGGCCTTCGTACTTC
CDR3 protein: CASSPRPRVAGGPSYF
V gene: TRBV4-3
D gene: TRBD2
clone size: .
J gene: TRBJ2-7

CDR3 DNA: TGTGCCAGCAGCTTAGCAGGGTCGGCGGCCGGGGAGCTGTTTTTT
CDR3 protein: CASSLAGSAAGELFF
V gene: TRBV7-3
D gene: .
clone size: .
J gene: TRBJ2-2

CDR3 DNA: TGTGCCACCAGTGATTTGGGGACAGGAGGTCGGCCCAATGAGCAGTTCTTC
CDR3 protein: CATSDLGTGGRPNEQFF
V gene: TRBV24-1
D gene: TRBD1
clone size: .
J gene: TRBJ2-1

CDR3 DNA: TGCGCCAGCAGGTCTGGTTCAGTGGGGGCCTACGAGCAGTACTTC
CDR3 protein: CASRSGSVGAYEQYF
V gene: TRBV5-1
D gene: .
clone size: .
J gene: TRBJ2-7

CDR3 DNA: TGTGCCAGCAGCGTTGACAGGGACCAGCCCCAGCATTTT
CDR3 protein: CASSVDRDQPQHF
V gene: TRBV5-5
D gene: TRBD1
clone size: once
J gene: TRBJ1-5

CDR3 DNA: TGCGCCAGCAGCCATAACTCCCCAGAGCTTGGCTACACCTTC
CDR3 protein: CASSHNSPELGYTF
V gene: TRBV5-1
D gene: .
clone size: .
J gene: TRBJ1-2

CDR3 DNA: TGCAGCGTTGTCAACACTGAAGCTTTCTTT
CDR3 protein: CSVVNTEAFF
V gene: TRBV29-1
D gene: .
clone size: .
J gene: TRBJ1-1

CDR3 DNA: TGTGCCAGCTCACAGGGACAGGGAGCGAGCAATCAGCCCCAGCATTTT
CDR3 protein: CASSQGQGASNQPQHF
V gene: TRBV18
D gene: TRBD1
clone size: .
J gene: TRBJ1-5

CDR3 DNA: TGTGCCAGCAGCTTAAGCCAGGGGTCAATAGGAAACACTGAAGCTTTCTTT
CDR3 protein: CASSLSQGSIGNTEAFF
V gene: TRBV7-9
D gene: .
clone size: .
J gene: TRBJ1-1

CDR3 DNA: TGTGCCAGCAGTCAGGACAGAACCTATGGCTACACCTTC
CDR3 protein: CASSQDRTYGYTF
V gene: TRBV27
D gene: .
clone size: .
J gene: TRBJ1-2

CDR3 DNA: TGTGCCAGCAGTTCCCGGATGGGCAATCAGCCCCAGCATTTT
CDR3 protein: CASSSRMGNQPQHF
V gene: TRBV6-5
D gene: .
clone size: .
J gene: TRBJ1-5

CDR3 DNA: TGCGCCAGCAGCCGTAGAGTGGGGGCGGATGGTAATGAGCAGTTCTTC
CDR3 protein: CASSRRVGADGNEQFF
V gene: TRBV4-3
D gene: .
clone size: .
J gene: TRBJ2-1

CDR3 DNA: TGCGCCAGCAGCTTGACCGGGACAGGGAGGAACACTGAAGCTTTCTTT
CDR3 protein: CASSLTGTGRNTEAFF
V gene: TRBV5-1
D gene: TRBD1
clone size: .
J gene: TRBJ1-1

CDR3 DNA: TGTGCCAGCAGCCCGATACCGGGACAGAGTCCCGGAAACACCATATATTTT
CDR3 protein: CASSPIPGQSPGNTIYF
V gene: TRBV7-8
D gene: TRBD1
clone size: .
J gene: TRBJ1-3

CDR3 DNA: TGTGCCAGCAGCGTGGCGACCCTCTTAGGCAATTCACCCCTCCACTTT
CDR3 protein: CASSVATLLGNSPLHF
V gene: TRBV5-5
D gene: .
clone size: .
J gene: TRBJ1-6

CDR3 DNA: TGTGCCAGCAGTCTCGGACAGCGATCCGGAAACACCATATATTTT
CDR3 protein: CASSLGQRSGNTIYF
V gene: TRBV6-5
D gene: .
clone size: .
J gene: TRBJ1-3

CDR3 DNA: TGTGCCAGCAGTTACAGGAGGCCGGACGGAGCGGGGGAGCGCACAGATACGCAGTATTTT
CDR3 protein: CASSYRRPDGAGERTDTQYF
V gene: TRBV6-2/TRBV6-3
D gene: TRBD2
clone size: few
J gene: TRBJ2-3

CDR3 DNA: TGTGCCAGCAGTTACGGCGGACTAGCGGGAGGGCCTCTAGGGCAGTTCTTC
CDR3 protein: CASSYGGLAGGPLGQFF
V gene: TRBV6-2/TRBV6-3
D gene: TRBD2
clone size: .
J gene: TRBJ2-1

CDR3 DNA: TGTGCCAGCAGCTTAAAGCCCTCCTACGAGCAGTACTTC
CDR3 protein: CASSLKPSYEQYF
V gene: TRBV7-2
D gene: .
clone size: .
J gene: TRBJ2-7

CDR3 DNA: TGTGCCAGCAGTCTACAGGGGGCCACCTACGAGCAGTACTTC
CDR3 protein: CASSLQGATYEQYF
V gene: TRBV7-8
D gene: TRBD1
clone size: .
J gene: TRBJ2-7

CDR3 DNA: TGTGCCAGCAGCTTTCTTCCAGAAGGGAGAGGGAACACCGGGGAGCTGTTTTTT
CDR3 protein: CASSFLPEGRGNTGELFF
V gene: TRBV5-5
D gene: .
clone size: .
J gene: TRBJ2-2

CDR3 DNA: TGCGCCAGCAGGGTCCCGGGACAGGGCCTGACCAACTATGGCTACACCTTC
CDR3 protein: CASRVPGQGLTNYGYTF
V gene: TRBV5-1
D gene: TRBD1
clone size: .
J gene: TRBJ1-2

CDR3 DNA: TGTGCCAGCAGCTTAGACAGAAACAATGAGCAGTTCTTC
CDR3 protein: CASSLDRNNEQFF
V gene: TRBV7-9
D gene: .
clone size: few
J gene: TRBJ2-1